A selection of T cell receptor beta chains follows, all from one sample in a study of cytomegalovirus exposure and HLA in healthy donors. Clones were read by immunoSEQ multiplex PCR, and TCRdb kept only the in-frame ones, dropping some. The sample consists of hundreds of thousands of clones, roughly 87% of them appearing once. Sequenced material: PBMCs. The receptors shown here come from a man in his late teens or twenties in good health and CMV-seropositive. The CDR3 runs from the conserved cysteine through the conserved F or W. D genes are given only for firm matches. The size field is filled for only some rows; it gives once, few, many or a size class.

>-|TRBV10-3|TRBJ2-7|-
TGTGCCATCAGTGAAGACGGCTCCAACGGGCAGTACTTC
CAISEDGSNGQYF
>-|TRBV2|TRBJ2-2|TRBD1
TGTGCCAGCAGTTCCGGGACAGGGGTACCCGGGGAGCTGTTTTTT
CASSSGTGVPGELFF
>-|TRBV29-1|TRBJ1-4|-
TGCAGCGTTGAAAGGGGCGCGAATGAAAAACTGTTTTTT
CSVERGANEKLFF
>-|TRBV29-1|TRBJ2-3|-
TGCAGCGTCGACACAGATACGCAGTATTTT
CSVDTDTQYF
>once|TRBV15|TRBJ1-2|-
TGTGCCACCAGCAGAGATTGGCAGAGGCACTATGGCTACACCTTC
CATSRDWQRHYGYTF
>-|TRBV30|TRBJ2-7|-
TGTGCCTGGAGCGGTACCCAGGGGGAGGTGGACGAGCAGTACTTC
CAWSGTQGEVDEQYF
>-|TRBV4-3|TRBJ2-1|-
TGCGCCAGCAGCCAAGGTCGGGAGCAGTTCTTC
CASSQGREQFF
>-|TRBV10-1|TRBJ2-1|-
TGCGCCAGCAGCGGGACATCCGAAGCCTACAATGAGCAGTTCTTC
CASSGTSEAYNEQFF
>-|TRBV14|TRBJ2-5|-
TGTGCCAGCAGCCAAGGCGACTACTGGGGGACCCAGTACTTC
CASSQGDYWGTQYF
>-|TRBV28|TRBJ1-5|-
TGTGCCAGCAGTGACCCCTATAGCAATCAGCCCCAGCATTTT
CASSDPYSNQPQHF
>-|TRBV7-2|TRBJ1-2|-
TGTGCCAGCAGCTTCCAGGGGCGTGGCTACACCTTC
CASSFQGRGYTF
>-|TRBV9|TRBJ2-7|TRBD2
TGTGCCAGCAGCGCGGGGTCTGGCGGGAGTTTCTCCTACGAGCAGTACTTC
CASSAGSGGSFSYEQYF
>-|TRBV10-1|TRBJ2-7|TRBD1
TGCGCCAGCCTAAACAGGGGTGGGACCTACGAGCAGTACTTC
CASLNRGGTYEQYF
>-|TRBV6-5|TRBJ1-5|-
TGTGCCAGCAGTTATAGGAGCAATCAGCCCCAGCATTTT
CASSYRSNQPQHF
>-|TRBV7-9|TRBJ2-1|-
TGTGCCAGCACCCGACTAGGTTTCAATGAGCAGTTCTTC
CASTRLGFNEQFF
>-|TRBV27|TRBJ2-7|-
TGTGCCAGCAGGGCCACCTGGGACACCACCTACGAGCAGTACTTC
CASRATWDTTYEQYF
>-|TRBV15|TRBJ2-3|-
TGTGCCACCAGCAGCCCCGGGGGCAGAGATACGCAGTATTTT
CATSSPGGRDTQYF
>-|TRBV6-5|TRBJ1-1|-
TGTGCCAGCAGTTACTCGTTCCTGGGTGGGACTGAAGCTTTCTTT
CASSYSFLGGTEAFF
>-|TRBV5-1|TRBJ2-3|-
TGCGCCAGCAGCTTCTTGGCAGATACGCAGTATTTT
CASSFLADTQYF
>-|TRBV11-2|TRBJ1-2|-
TGTGCCAGCAGCTTAGGATTTGCAGGCTTATATGGCTACACCTTC
CASSLGFAGLYGYTF
>-|TRBV25-1|TRBJ2-2|-
TGTGCCAGCAGTGATTCCTGGCCAGCGAACACCGGGGAGCTGTTTTTT
CASSDSWPANTGELFF
>once|TRBV2|TRBJ1-5|TRBD1
TGTGCCAGTGGACAGGGCCGTTATAGCAATCAGCCCCAGCATTTT
CASGQGRYSNQPQHF
>-|TRBV2|TRBJ1-1|-
TGTGCCAGCAGTGAACGGACAGTTGAAGCTTTCTTT
CASSERTVEAFF
>once|TRBV6-1|TRBJ1-2|TRBD1
TGTGCCAGCAGCGCGGACAGGGGCGGCTACACCTTC
CASSADRGGYTF
>-|TRBV5-1|TRBJ1-1|TRBD1
TGCGCCAGCAGCCCGGGCCATACCCTTCCGGGACAGGGGTTTAACACTGAAGCTTTCTTT
CASSPGHTLPGQGFNTEAFF
>-|TRBV30|TRBJ2-5|TRBD1
TGTGCCTCGGGGACAGGGAAGGAGACCCAGTACTTC
CASGTGKETQYF
>-|TRBV4-3|TRBJ2-6|TRBD1
TGCGCCAGCAGCCAAGACAGGACAGGGGGCTCTGGGGCCAACGTCCTGACTTTC
CASSQDRTGGSGANVLTF
>once|TRBV7-9|TRBJ1-1|-
TGTGCCAGCAGCCCAGGACACGACACTGAAGCTTTCTTT
CASSPGHDTEAFF
>-|TRBV5-4|TRBJ1-1|TRBD1
TGTGCCAGCAGCTGGGGACAGGGCCCTTCGACTGAAGCTTTCTTT
CASSWGQGPSTEAFF
>-|TRBV7-8|TRBJ2-2|-
TGTGCCAGCAGCTGGGTAGGCGGCGGGGAGCTGTTTTTT
CASSWVGGGELFF
>-|TRBV5-8|TRBJ2-1|-
TGTGCCAGCAGCTGGTGGAGTGAGCAGTTCTTC
CASSWWSEQFF
>-|TRBV7-2|TRBJ1-5|TRBD1
TGTGCCAGCAGTGGGACAGGGTATCAGCCCCAGCATTTT
CASSGTGYQPQHF
>-|TRBV28|TRBJ2-7|-
TGTGCCAGCAGTAGCCCTAAGGGGGGAACGGACGAGCAGTACTTC
CASSSPKGGTDEQYF
>once|TRBV6-1|TRBJ2-3|-
TGTGCCGGCAGTGAAGCGCGGTCGGTGGGTACGCAGTATTTT
CAGSEARSVGTQYF
>-|TRBV5-1|TRBJ2-1|TRBD2
TGCGCCAGCAGCAGGGGACTAGAGAATTACAATGAGCAGTTCTTC
CASSRGLENYNEQFF
>-|TRBV27|TRBJ2-3|-
TGTGCCAGCAGCCGTAGCTCGACGCAGTATTTT
CASSRSSTQYF
>-|TRBV2|TRBJ2-7|-
TGTGCCAGCAGTGAGGGGCAGGGGCGTGACGGCTACGAGCAGTACTTC
CASSEGQGRDGYEQYF
>-|TRBV6-6|TRBJ1-1|-
TGTGCCAGCAGTTACCCCAACACTGAAGCTTTCTTT
CASSYPNTEAFF
>-|TRBV7-9|TRBJ2-2|-
TGTGCCAGCAGCTCGGGTCTCCCACCCGGGGAGCTGTTTTTT
CASSSGLPPGELFF
>-|TRBV5-4|TRBJ2-1|-
TGTGCCAGCAGCATAGATGCGGGGACGAACCGAAATGAGCAGTTCTTC
CASSIDAGTNRNEQFF
>-|TRBV15|TRBJ1-5|-
TGTGCCACAGGACAGCACCCAAATAGCAATCAGCCCCAGCATTTT
CATGQHPNSNQPQHF
>once|TRBV9|TRBJ2-7|-
TGTGCCAGCAGCAGAGTGGGGCAAACCTACGAGCAGTACTTC
CASSRVGQTYEQYF
>-|TRBV27|TRBJ1-5|TRBD1
TGTGCCAGCAGTTTAATGACAGGGAGCAATCAGCCCCAGCATTTT
CASSLMTGSNQPQHF
>-|TRBV19|TRBJ1-4|-
TGTGCCAGTAGTCCTTACGTCGGGCTCAGTGAAAAACTGTTTTTT
CASSPYVGLSEKLFF
>-|TRBV11-2|TRBJ1-4|-
TGTGCCAGCAGGGCTCGAGGTGGTGAAAAACTGTTTTTT
CASRARGGEKLFF
>-|TRBV11-2|TRBJ2-7|TRBD2
TGTGCCAGCAGCTTAGATCAGGGACTAGCGGGACTTGGGCGCGAGCAGTACTTC
CASSLDQGLAGLGREQYF
>-|TRBV2|TRBJ1-1|-
TGTGCCAGCAGTGAACCACCTGATAAGGAAGCTTTCTTT
CASSEPPDKEAFF
>-|TRBV7-9|TRBJ2-5|TRBD1
TGTGCCAGCAGCTTAGGGCAATCCGACAGGGGGCGAGAGACCCAGTACTTC
CASSLGQSDRGRETQYF
>-|TRBV5-4|TRBJ2-5|TRBD2
TGTGCCAGCAGCCCTACTAGCGGGAGATTACAAGAGACCCAGTACTTC
CASSPTSGRLQETQYF
>-|TRBV5-4|TRBJ1-3|-
TGTGCCAGCAGCTTGATGGGGGCGATGAACTCTGGAAACACCATATATTTT
CASSLMGAMNSGNTIYF
>-|TRBV7-9|TRBJ2-3|-
TGTGCCAGCAGCCTCTTGAATACAGATACGCAGTATTTT
CASSLLNTDTQYF
>-|TRBV15|TRBJ2-7|-
TGTGCCACCAGCAGCTACCGGACAGACAGTTACGAGCAGTACTTC
CATSSYRTDSYEQYF
>-|TRBV5-4|TRBJ1-2|TRBD1
TGTGCCAGCAGCTTGGGCGGACAGGGGGTTTATGGCTACACCTTC
CASSLGGQGVYGYTF
>once|TRBV4-1|TRBJ1-1|-
TGCGCCAGCAGCCAAGATCTAGCGCGACTCTGGAACACTGAAGCTTTCTTT
CASSQDLARLWNTEAFF
>-|TRBV19|TRBJ2-2|-
TGTGCCAGTAGTATCTCTGGGGCGAACACCGGGGAGCTGTTTTTT
CASSISGANTGELFF
>-|TRBV5-4|TRBJ2-5|-
TGTGCCAGCAGCCCGACAGTTCTCCAAGAGACCCAGTACTTC
CASSPTVLQETQYF
>-|TRBV7-9|TRBJ2-7|TRBD1
TGTGCCAGCAGCAATGGACAGGGTACTAGTAACGAGCAGTACTTC
CASSNGQGTSNEQYF